This T cell receptor (beta chain) originates from a study of CD8+CD57+ T cells in acquired aplastic anemia. V gave up 1 base and J gave up 3 bases, with 2 bases separating them. Germline assignment: CDR1 SGHRS and CDR2 YFSETQ. This CDR3 is 12 amino acids long. Genomic DNA served as template for TCR beta VDJ and CDR3 profiling. TCRdb fed the reads into MiXCR, producing one record per CDR3 protein. The sample includes 160,000 or so distinct CDR3 sequences, around half of them seen just once. CD8+CD57+ cell expansion, shown by flow cytometry, had occurred in the patients selected for sequencing. The origin of this receptor is a human donor with aplastic anemia. The chain joins TRBV5-1 to TRBJ1-3; D remains ambiguous. The sample taken for sequencing was sorted CD4+, CD8+, or CD8+CD57+ T cells (not recorded which) from PBMCs. CDR3 sequence: CASSLCGNTIYF. In DNA, the CDR3 is TGCGCCAGCAGCTTGTGTGGAAACACCATATATTTT.